A selection of T cell receptor beta chains follows, all from one sample in a study of cytomegalovirus exposure and HLA in healthy donors. Libraries were prepared by immunoSEQ multiplex PCR; TCRdb keeps only in-frame clonotypes and omits some of them. The table shows 45,000 to 75,000 clones, with 70% occurring only once. Specimen: PBMCs. These receptors came from a woman aged 60 to 75 in good health and CMV-seropositive. Both conserved end residues are part of each CDR3. Fields, in order: V gene, J gene, CDR3 protein.

>TRBV5-1|TRBJ1-2
CASSQPGQGALGDGYTF
>TRBV2|TRBJ1-1
CASKTGGGTEAFF
>TRBV4-3|TRBJ1-2
CASSQDLGVANYGYTF
>TRBV7-2|TRBJ2-2
CASSLSGHRNTGELFF
>TRBV9|TRBJ1-3
CASSVASGTGGQTDTIYF
>TRBV5-1|TRBJ1-5
CASSLTGDQPQHF
>TRBV4-2|TRBJ2-1
CASSQVSSGFAGNEQFF
>TRBV7-6|TRBJ1-2
CASSSPGTGAYGYTF
>TRBV4-3|TRBJ1-1
CASSQDRGEEAFF
>TRBV4-2|TRBJ1-5
CASSKTDRGLNQPQHF
>TRBV7-9|TRBJ2-1
CASSLDGGAVLEQFF
>TRBV5-6|TRBJ1-2
CASSLVGAPSGYGYTF
>TRBV2|TRBJ2-2
CASSTRGGELFF